This T cell receptor (beta chain) was observed in a study of Tregs in tolerant kidney transplant recipients. This clone was found once. Trimming took off 5 bases at V and 3 bases at J, with 13 bases between the two ends. Germline V lookup: CDR1 MDHEN, CDR2 SYDVKM. The CDR3 has 15 amino acids. Recipients received nonmyeloablative bone marrow transplants from related graft donors, with transient mixed chimerism. CD4+CD25+CD127- Tregs, CD4+CD25- non-Tregs, CD4 and CD8 cells were sorted. The method was immunoSEQ multiplex PCR; TCRdb's version includes in-frame clones alone and lacks a portion of them. The repertoire holds around 50,000 clones, with roughly nine tenths as singletons.

This chain uses TRBV28 with TRBJ1-4, with D unresolved. The receptor comes from a human patient who received a combined kidney and bone marrow transplant. Among the T cells, some may be from the graft donor. The input for sequencing was CD8+ T cells from blood (PBMCs), taken 24 months after the transplant. The CDR3 DNA reads TGTGCCAGCAGTGGTGGGAGGCAGTCTAATGAAAAACTGTTTTTT. Protein product: CASSGGRQSNEKLFF.